The 26 T cell receptor beta chains below all came from one sample that was sequenced in a study of T-cell reconstitution after alpha-beta-depleted transplantation in children. Unique molecular identifiers tagged the TCRbeta library. TCRdb independently ran MiXCR on the PCR reads; one entry per CDR3 protein. The table records 640,000 or so distinct CDR3 sequences, 16% of them present only once. The specimen comprised PBMCs from the stem cell graft donor, sampled from the stem cell graft. Receptors originate from a human donor who donated a stem cell graft to a child with acute myeloid leukemia.

The V call is TRBV6-2 or TRBV6-3, the J call TRBJ2-7; 7 positions match TRBD1. J was trimmed by 1 base and V by 8 bases; bases with no gene match: 5. Germline V gene sequence: CDR1 MNHEY, CDR2 SVGEGT. This CDR3 has 13 residues. This CDR3 reads CASSGTESYEQYV. DNA of the CDR3: TGTGCCAGCTCCGGGACAGAATCCTACGAGCAGTACGTC.

Many counts were recorded for this clonotype. This chain uses TRBV20-1 with TRBJ2-1, with D perhaps assigned TRBD1 or TRBD2 (6 bases each). The CDR3 length is 16 residues. V was trimmed by 6 bases and J by 0 bases, leaving 18 bases between them. Germline V gives CDR1 DFQATT, CDR2 SNEGSKA (reference sequence). In DNA form, the CDR3 reads TGCAGTGCAAGTGTCTCGGGGGCCCCCTCCTACAATGAGCAGTTCTTC. This translates into CSASVSGAPSYNEQFF.

This clonotype occurred many times. The V call is TRBV11-2, the J call TRBJ1-6; D uncertain. V lost 5 bases, J lost 0 bases, and 20 bases lay in between. Germline CDR1 SGHAT, CDR2 FQNNGV. This CDR3 spans 19 amino acids. This CDR3 is CASSQPRWHSISYNSPLHF. CDR3 DNA: TGTGCCAGCAGCCAGCCCAGGTGGCATTCCATCTCCTATAATTCACCCCTCCACTTT. Full variable domain (outside the CDR3, taken from reference TRBV11-2 and TRBJ1-6): EAGVAQSPRYKIIEKRQSVAFWCNPISGHATLYWYQQILGQGPKLLIQFQNNGVVDDSQLPKDRFSAERLKGVDSTLKIQPAKLEDSAVYLCASSQPRWHSISYNSPLHFGNGTRLTVT.

This clonotype showed up just a few times. The V and J genes are TRBV12-3 or TRBV12-4 and TRBJ1-1; TRBD1 might be the D (6 bases). Trimming took off 7 bases at V and 0 bases at J, with 12 bases between the two ends. The CDR3 spans 14 residues. The CDR3 sequence is CASTATGLNTEAFF. The CDR3 DNA sequence: TGTGCCAGCACCGCAACAGGGCTGAACACTGAAGCTTTCTTT.

This clonotype was observed at least ten times. V usage is TRBV5-1 and J usage is TRBJ2-5, with 15 bases fitting TRBD2. The length of the CDR3 is 17 residues. The trim removed 4 bases at V and 2 bases at J, leaving 6 bases unmatched. Germline CDR1 reads SGHRS; CDR2 reads YFSETQ. The CDR3 spells CASSLGLAGGLQETQYF. In DNA, the CDR3 is TGCGCCAGCAGCCTGGGACTAGCGGGGGGCCTGCAAGAGACCCAGTACTTC.

Many counts were recorded for this clonotype. J is TRBJ1-5 and V is TRBV9, with no clear D. Germline lookup yields CDR1 SGDLS and CDR2 YYNGEE. V was clipped by 1 base and J by 0 bases, with 8 bases between them. The CDR3 runs 15 residues. This chain's CDR3 is CASSVRADSNQPQHF. In DNA form, the CDR3 reads TGTGCCAGCAGCGTAAGGGCGGATAGCAATCAGCCCCAGCATTTT.

This clonotype showed up just a few times. CDR3 nucleotides: TGTGCCAGCAGCTCCGGGCCTCGGTACGAGCAGTACGTC. The encoded protein is CASSSGPRYEQYV. The rearrangement joins TRBV7-9 to TRBJ2-7; D unclear. The CDR3 runs 13 residues. Germline V lookup: CDR1 SEHNR, CDR2 FQNEAQ (reference sequence). V lost 4 bases and J 4 bases, leaving 11 bases between the germline ends.

Many counts were recorded for this clonotype. The chain links TRBV7-2 to TRBJ1-2; perhaps TRBD1 as D (5 bases). CDR1 SGHTA and CDR2 FQGNSA come from the germline V gene. V was cut by 3 bases and J by 7 bases, with 15 bases left in between. The CDR3 consists of 14 residues. Written as DNA, the CDR3 is TGTGCCAGCAGCTTGGTACAGGTTCGCTCTGGCTACACCTTC. Translated, it gives CASSLVQVRSGYTF. The entire variable domain, with the rest obtained from reference TRBV7-2 and TRBJ1-2, is as follows: GAGVSQSPSNKVTEKGKDVELRCDPISGHTALYWYRQSLGQGLEFLIYFQGNSAPDKSGLPSDRFSAERTGGSVSTLTIQRTQQEDSAVYLCASSLVQVRSGYTFGSGTRLTVV.

A note on this clonotype: A much larger clonotype is one base distant, so this may be a read error. This chain connects TRBV12-3 or TRBV12-4 to TRBJ1-1; D call uncertain. CDR3 length: 13 residues. Trimming removed 11 bases at V and 5 bases at J, with 18 bases between. CDR3 residues: CASRERAGTEAFF. Written as DNA, the CDR3 is TGTGCCTCTCGGGAGCGGGCGGGTACTGAAGCTTTCTTT.

This clonotype appeared a few times. The chain employs TRBV7-2 and TRBJ2-3; 7 nucleotides match TRBD2. The length of the CDR3 is 14 residues. Germline V gene lookup returns CDR1 SGHTA and CDR2 FQGNSA. Losses at the gene ends were 8 bases for V and 2 bases for J; bases not matched to a gene: 7. This chain's CDR3 is CASALAGHTDTQYF. The CDR3 region has the DNA TGTGCCAGCGCTTTAGCGGGTCACACAGATACGCAGTATTTT.

This clonotype was picked up many times. This chain uses TRBV5-1 with TRBJ2-1; 13 bases are a match to TRBD2. CDR3 length: 16 residues. Germline CDR1 and CDR2: SGHRS and YFSETQ. V trimming: 0 bases; J trimming: 7 bases; junction bases outside the gene matches: 4. The CDR3 DNA reads TGCGCCAGCAGCTTGGGGGGACTAGCGGGGAGTAATGAGCAGTTCTTC. This gives the protein CASSLGGLAGSNEQFF.

Ten or more counts support this clonotype. The genes are TRBV6-5 and TRBJ2-1; D ambiguous. Looked up from germline, CDR1 is MNHEY and CDR2 is SVGAGI. The CDR3 sequence is 14 residues long. V was shortened by 2 bases and J by 14 bases, with 19 bases between the two germline ends. Written as DNA, the CDR3 is TGTGCCAGCAGTTACGAGCCACCGACGGGCCTGGAGTTCTTC. It translates to CASSYEPPTGLEFF.

This clonotype has at least ten counts. This chain uses TRBV20-1 with TRBJ2-7; D unclear. This CDR3 is 11 amino acids long. Germline CDR1 DFQATT, CDR2 SNEGSKA (reference sequence). Trimming took 0 bases from V and 9 from J, leaving 9 bases between them. DNA of the CDR3: TGCAGTGCTAGAGATCGCCTCGGGCAGTACTTC. This encodes CSARDRLGQYF.

In this sample, this clonotype turned up a few times. The chain has TRBV12-3 or TRBV12-4 and TRBJ2-1; 12 bases are shared with TRBD1. The J segment lost 12 bases and the V segment lost 5 bases, leaving 14 bases of the junction unmatched. The CDR3 has 16 residues. The CDR3 sequence is CASSQPGQGAGSGQFF. In DNA form, the CDR3 reads TGTGCCAGCAGTCAACCGGGACAGGGGGCCGGCAGTGGGCAGTTCTTC.

This clonotype appeared many times. The CDR3 DNA sequence: TGTGCCATCAGGGACGTTAGCAATCAGCCCCAGCATTTT. Protein: CAIRDVSNQPQHF. The chain has TRBV10-3 and TRBJ1-5; D is unresolved. The CDR3 is made up of 13 amino acids. Trimming took off 6 bases at V and 0 bases at J, with 6 bases between the two ends. The V gene's germline CDR1 is ENHRY and CDR2 SYGVKD.

The table lists this clonotype with many counts. The chain joins TRBV20-1 to TRBJ2-3; D call uncertain. Germline V gene sequence: CDR1 DFQATT, CDR2 SNEGSKA (reference sequence). Trimming took off 1 base at V and 4 bases at J, with 15 bases between the two ends. The CDR3 spans 15 residues. CDR3 residues: CSARGSTPLADTQYF. In DNA, the CDR3 is TGCAGTGCTAGAGGGTCGACTCCCCTCGCAGATACGCAGTATTTT.

This clonotype was recorded at least ten times. This chain uses TRBV6-4 with TRBJ2-1, with 7 bases lining up with TRBD1. This CDR3 is 13 amino acids long. The trim removed 6 bases at V and 8 bases at J, leaving 7 bases unmatched. CDR1 is MRHNA and CDR2 is SNTAGT in the germline V gene. CDR3 nucleotides: TGTGCCAGCAGCCTTAAAGGGGGCTATGAGCAGTTCTTC. Protein sequence: CASSLKGGYEQFF.

This clonotype was recorded many times. The CDR3 DNA sequence: TGTGCCAGCAGTTACTCGAAACCGGGACAGAAGACCTACGAGCAGTACTTC. It yields the protein CASSYSKPGQKTYEQYF. The chain carries TRBV6-2 or TRBV6-3 and TRBJ2-7, with 7 bases fitting TRBD1. J lost 2 bases, V lost 0 bases, and 10 bases had no gene match. The CDR3 is 17 residues long. Germline CDR1 reads MNHEY; CDR2 reads SVGEGT.

This clonotype was counted many times. The chain uses TRBV20-1 and TRBJ2-2; 10 bases agree with TRBD1. The CDR3 length is 15 residues. Unmatched junction bases numbered 8, after V lost 6 bases and J lost 4 bases. CDR1 and CDR2 from the germline V gene are DFQATT and SNEGSKA (reference sequence). CDR3 bases: TGCAGTGCCCGTGGCGGGACAGGGGTCACCGGGGAGCTGTTTTTT. Its protein product is CSARGGTGVTGELFF.

This clonotype was seen a handful of times. The DNA for the CDR3 is TGTGCCAGCAGCCCCAGGGGGCGAAATATGGACACCGGGGAGCTGTTTTTT. It specifies CASSPRGRNMDTGELFF. The chain is built from TRBV5-5 and TRBJ2-2; TRBD1 agrees at 8 bases. Germline CDR1 SGHKS, CDR2 YYEKEE (reference sequence). V shed 4 bases, J shed 3 bases, and the junction held 11 bases outside the gene matches. This CDR3 is built from 17 residues.

The chain uses TRBV13 and TRBJ1-1; D might be TRBD1 (6 bases). V gave up 5 bases and J gave up 6 bases, with 19 bases separating them. The germline V gene encodes CDR1 PRHDT and CDR2 FYEKMQ (reference sequence). The CDR3 has 15 residues. The CDR3, as DNA: TGTGCCAGCAGCCAAACGGGGGGGGGCACGGCTGAAGCTTTCTTT. Translation: CASSQTGGGTAEAFF. The full variable domain, with the rest looked up from reference TRBV13 and TRBJ1-1, is AAGVIQSPRHLIKEKRETATLKCYPIPRHDTVYWYQQGPGQDPQFLISFYEKMQSDKGSIPDRFSAQQFSDYHSELNMSSLELGDSALYFCASSQTGGGTAEAFFGQGTRLTVV.

V gene TRBV25-1 combines with J gene TRBJ1-1; the D is unclear. Germline V lookup: CDR1 MGHDK, CDR2 SYGVNS. The ends were cut back, 2 bases at V and 6 bases at J, with 13 bases in the middle. The CDR3 is 14 residues long. The CDR3 sequence: CASSERWATPEAFF. CDR3 sequence (DNA): TGTGCCAGCAGTGAACGTTGGGCTACGCCTGAAGCTTTCTTT.

This clonotype was counted many times. The chain has TRBV20-1 and TRBJ1-3; D is unresolved. CDR3 length: 15 amino acids. Germline V gene lookup returns CDR1 DFQATT and CDR2 SNEGSKA (reference sequence). Trimming shortened V by 6 bases and J by 8 bases, and 23 bases separated the two germline ends. CDR3: CSASWRRTPQDTIYF. The CDR3 DNA sequence: TGCAGTGCCTCCTGGCGGCGAACCCCTCAGGACACCATATATTTT.

This chain links TRBV7-8 with TRBJ2-3, with 9 bases that match TRBD2. The CDR3 is made up of 14 amino acids. The V gene's germline CDR1 is SGHVS and CDR2 FQNEAQ. The J segment lost 2 bases and the V segment lost 7 bases, leaving 4 bases of the junction unmatched. The CDR3 nucleotides are TGTGCCAGCACTAGCGGGGAGTACACAGATACGCAGTATTTT. Translated: CASTSGEYTDTQYF.

Comment on this clonotype: One base away lies a much larger clone, so this may be a sequencing read error. The chain is built from TRBV20-1 and TRBJ2-3; 8 nucleotides align to TRBD1. V dropped 1 base and J dropped 5; count of bases not matched to a gene: 8. Germline V gene sequence: CDR1 DFQATT, CDR2 SNEGSKA (reference sequence). The length of the CDR3 is 15 residues. The CDR3 nucleotides are TGCAGTGCTAGAGGTGGGGGACAGGCGGTAGATACGCAGTATTTT. Translating it yields CSARGGGQAVDTQYF.

This clonotype was counted many times. This chain joins TRBV20-1 and TRBJ2-7; TRBD1 is a possible D gene (5 bases). The germline V and J ends were trimmed by 0 bases and 1 base, with 10 bases remaining between them. The CDR3 is 14 residues long. Germline CDR1 is DFQATT and CDR2 is SNEGSKA (reference sequence). DNA of the CDR3: TGCAGTGCTAGAGACCGACAGCAGTCCTACGAGCAGTACGTC. Translated: CSARDRQQSYEQYV.